This T cell receptor (beta chain) was sequenced for a study of blood T cell repertoires in COVID-19. As for the study in general: T cells, B-cell-depleted T cells, or PBMCs provided the cDNA or gDNA that served as material.

In the source study's methods: Nucleated cell counts were estimated from reference gene primer amplification. Method: immunoSEQ multiplex PCR; TCRdb's copy keeps in-frame clones and lacks some. V and J calls and clone size follow that table, whereas D and trimming were derived from the DNA. Among 180,000 or so clones listed, about 85% were seen once. CDR3 length: 15 residues. In germline, CDR1 is SGHRS, CDR2 YFSETQ. V lost 0 bases and J lost 2; bases outside the gene matches: 4. This TCR was recovered from a man between 60 and 75 years old who had recovered from COVID-19. The chain has TRBV5-1 and TRBJ2-5; TRBD2 agrees at 7 bases. The sequenced material came from peripheral blood. The CDR3 region is CASSLGPGGQETQYF. The CDR3 nucleotides are TGCGCCAGCAGCTTGGGGCCGGGGGGTCAAGAGACCCAGTACTTC.